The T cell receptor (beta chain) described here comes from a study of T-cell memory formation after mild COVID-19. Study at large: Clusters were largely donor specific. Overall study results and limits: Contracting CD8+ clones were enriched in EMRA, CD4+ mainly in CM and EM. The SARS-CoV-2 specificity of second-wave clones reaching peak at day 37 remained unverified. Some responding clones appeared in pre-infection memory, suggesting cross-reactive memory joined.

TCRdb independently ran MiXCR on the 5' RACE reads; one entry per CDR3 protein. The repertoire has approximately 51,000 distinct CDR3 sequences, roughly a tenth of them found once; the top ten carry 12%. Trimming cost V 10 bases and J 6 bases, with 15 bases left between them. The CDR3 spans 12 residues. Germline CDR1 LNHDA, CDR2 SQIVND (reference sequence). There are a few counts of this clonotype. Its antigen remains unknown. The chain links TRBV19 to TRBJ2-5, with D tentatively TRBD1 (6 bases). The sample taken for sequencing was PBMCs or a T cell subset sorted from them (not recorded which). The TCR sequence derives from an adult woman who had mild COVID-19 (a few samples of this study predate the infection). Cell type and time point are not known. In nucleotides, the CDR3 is TGTGCCACCGGGCAACAGGGAAAGACCCAGTACTTC. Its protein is CATGQQGKTQYF.